The T cell receptor (beta chain) described here comes from a study of radiotherapy plus CTLA-4 blockade in lung cancer. The wider study: Disease control was present in under 35% of patients, and objective responses in 15% to 20%.

About this clone: Its antigen is undetermined.

Trimming cost V 10 bases and J 1 base, with 7 bases left between them. The CDR3 spans 12 residues. CDR1 MNHEY and CDR2 SMNVEV come from the germline V gene (reference sequence). Points from the study as a whole: In blood, early T cell clone dynamics reportedly predicted response best, together with interferon-beta. Radiotherapy plus ipilimumab was followed by expansion in blood of tumor-derived TCR clones.

Participants had chemo-refractory metastatic non-small-cell lung cancer and were treated with focal radiation plus ipilimumab CTLA-4 blockade. TCRdb's table, derived via immunoSEQ multiplex PCR, lists solely in-frame clones and lacks some. The table shows 55,000 to 80,000 clones, with roughly 80% occurring only once. This sample comprised peripheral blood, obtained from a patient treated with radiotherapy plus ipilimumab. V gene TRBV27 combines with J gene TRBJ2-2; D gene ambiguous. The clonotype was recovered from a human donor with non-small cell lung cancer who had a complete response to radiotherapy plus ipilimumab. CDR3 coding DNA: TGTGCCACCCAGGAGAACACCGGGGAGCTGTTTTTT. Amino acids: CATQENTGELFF.